This T cell receptor beta chain was found in a study of blood T cell repertoires in COVID-19. Whole-study context: Acute and convalescent COVID-19 samples came from the United States, Italy and Spain. The cDNA or gDNA used as material had been derived from T cells, B-cell-depleted T cells, or PBMCs.

In the authors' methods: Researchers report that nucleated cell counts were estimated from reference gene primer amplification. The protocol was immunoSEQ multiplex PCR, while the TCRdb copy is restricted to in-frame clones and leaves out a portion. The V and J calls and clone size were taken over from that table, and D and trimming were inferred from the DNA. The data show approximately 78,000 clones, less than 90% seen once. Germline V gene sequence: CDR1 SGHRS, CDR2 YFSETQ. The V end was cut by 0 bases, the J end by 3 bases, with 6 bases between. This CDR3 comprises 14 residues. Sample: peripheral blood. This chain connects TRBV5-1 to TRBJ2-2, with D possibly being TRBD1 (6 bases). The source is a woman of 80 years or more with acute or convalescent COVID-19. CDR3 in DNA: TGCGCCAGCAGCTTGGACAGGGACACCGGGGAGCTGTTTTTT. As protein: CASSLDRDTGELFF.